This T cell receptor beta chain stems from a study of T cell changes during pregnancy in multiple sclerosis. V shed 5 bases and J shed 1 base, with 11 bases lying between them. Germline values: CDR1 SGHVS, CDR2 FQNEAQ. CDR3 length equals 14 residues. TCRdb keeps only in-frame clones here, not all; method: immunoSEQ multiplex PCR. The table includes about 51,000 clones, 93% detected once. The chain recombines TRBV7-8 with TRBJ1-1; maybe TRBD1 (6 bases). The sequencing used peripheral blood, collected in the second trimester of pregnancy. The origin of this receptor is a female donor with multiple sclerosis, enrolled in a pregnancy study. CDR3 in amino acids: CASSRFRGNTEAFF. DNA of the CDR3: TGTGCCAGCAGCCGTTTCAGGGGGAACACTGAAGCTTTCTTT. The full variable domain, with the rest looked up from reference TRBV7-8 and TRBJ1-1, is GAGVSQSPRYKVAKRGQDVALRCDPISGHVSLFWYQQALGQGPEFLTYFQNEAQLDKSGLPSDRFFAERPEGSVSTLKIQRTQQEDSAVYLCASSRFRGNTEAFFGQGTRLTVV.